The subject of this entry is one TCR beta chain. This clonotype was observed a handful of times. What antigen it recognizes has not been identified. The record has no base qualities; no much larger clone is one base away. The sample comes from a study of type 1 regulatory T cells (dated by TCRdb to about 2021). Regarding the research as a whole: An in vitro protocol by which a Tr1-enriched, alloantigen-specific CD4 T cell product named T-allo10 was generated was characterized in the study. T-allo10 was being tested clinically in patients with hematological malignancies who were undergoing allogeneic hematopoietic stem cell transplantation.

TCRdb shows the sequencer as Illumina MiSeq. TCRdb passed the public sequencing reads through fastp at Q25 and MiXCR, retaining productive beta sequences. All rows with the same CDR3 protein become a single entry with the most common DNA and genes. In all, the sample holds some 89,000 distinct CDR3 sequences, and 25% to 40% of those were seen once. Roughly 2.4% of the sample comes from the top ten. CDR1 DFQATT and CDR2 SNEGSKA are derived from the germline V gene (reference sequence). The cysteine opens and the phenylalanine closes a CDR3 of 12 amino acids. The kept DNA is CDR3 alone, 36 bases in frame from the first base. The V and J ends are trimmed by 4 bases and 7 bases, leaving 13 bases between them.

The TCR originated in a human donor in good health. The chain joins TRBV20-1 to TRBJ1-2, with no D gene named confidently. The sequenced material came from CD4+ T cells, either the whole sample or a sorted fraction (not recorded which). The CDR3 here reads CSATDNLGGYTF. The DNA is as follows: TGCAGTGCTACCGATAACCTGGGTGGCTACACCTTC.